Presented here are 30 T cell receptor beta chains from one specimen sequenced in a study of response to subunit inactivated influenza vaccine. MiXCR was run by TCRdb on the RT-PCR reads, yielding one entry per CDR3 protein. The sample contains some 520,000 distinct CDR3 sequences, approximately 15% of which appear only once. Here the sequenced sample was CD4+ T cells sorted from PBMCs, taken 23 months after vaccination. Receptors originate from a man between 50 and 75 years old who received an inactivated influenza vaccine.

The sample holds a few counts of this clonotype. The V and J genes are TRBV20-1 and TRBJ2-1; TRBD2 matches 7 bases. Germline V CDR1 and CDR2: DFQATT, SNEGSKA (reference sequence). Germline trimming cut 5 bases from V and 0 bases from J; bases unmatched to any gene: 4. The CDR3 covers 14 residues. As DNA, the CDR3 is TGCAGTGCTGGCGGGGGTAACTCCTACAATGAGCAGTTCTTC. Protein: CSAGGGNSYNEQFF.

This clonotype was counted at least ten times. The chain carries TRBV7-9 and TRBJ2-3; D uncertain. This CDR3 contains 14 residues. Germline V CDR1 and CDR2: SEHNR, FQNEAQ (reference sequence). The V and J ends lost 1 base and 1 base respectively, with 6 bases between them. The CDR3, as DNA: TGTGCCAGCAGCTTAGTAGTAGGCACAGATACGCAGTATTTT. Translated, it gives CASSLVVGTDTQYF. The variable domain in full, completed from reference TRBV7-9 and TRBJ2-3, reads DTGVSQNPRHKITKRGQNVTFRCDPISEHNRLYWYRQTLGQGPEFLTYFQNEAQLEKSRLLSDRFSAERPKGSFSTLEIQRTEQGDSAMYLCASSLVVGTDTQYFGPGTRLTVL.

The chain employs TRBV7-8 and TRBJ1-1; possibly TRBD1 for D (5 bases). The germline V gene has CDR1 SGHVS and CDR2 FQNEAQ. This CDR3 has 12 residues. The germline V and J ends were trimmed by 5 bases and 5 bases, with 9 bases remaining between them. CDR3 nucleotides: TGTGCCAGCAGCCCACAGGTGACTGAAGCTTTCTTT. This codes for CASSPQVTEAFF.

CDR3 DNA sequence: TGTGCCAGCAGCTTAGTCAACAGGCCAGCCTACGAGCAGTACTTC. Amino acids: CASSLVNRPAYEQYF. The V and J genes are TRBV7-2 and TRBJ2-7; possible D gene TRBD1, 5 bases. This CDR3 is built from 15 residues. Germline V lookup: CDR1 SGHTA, CDR2 FQGNSA. Trimming pared 1 base from V and 2 bases from J, leaving 12 bases between.

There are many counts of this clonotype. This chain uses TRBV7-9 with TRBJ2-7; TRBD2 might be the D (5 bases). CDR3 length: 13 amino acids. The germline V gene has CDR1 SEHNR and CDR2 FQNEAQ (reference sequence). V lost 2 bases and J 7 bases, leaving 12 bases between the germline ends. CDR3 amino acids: CASSLRDGVEQYF. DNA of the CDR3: TGTGCCAGCAGCTTAAGAGACGGGGTGGAGCAGTACTTC. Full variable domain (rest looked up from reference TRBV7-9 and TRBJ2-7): DTGVSQNPRHKITKRGQNVTFRCDPISEHNRLYWYRQTLGQGPEFLTYFQNEAQLEKSRLLSDRFSAERPKGSFSTLEIQRTEQGDSAMYLCASSLRDGVEQYFGPGTRLTVT.

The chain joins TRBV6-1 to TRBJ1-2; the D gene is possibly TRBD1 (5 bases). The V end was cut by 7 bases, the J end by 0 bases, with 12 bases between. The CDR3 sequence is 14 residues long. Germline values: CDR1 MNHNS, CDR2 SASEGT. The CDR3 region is CASKRDRTNYGYTF. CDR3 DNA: TGTGCCAGCAAACGGGACCGAACTAACTATGGCTACACCTTC.

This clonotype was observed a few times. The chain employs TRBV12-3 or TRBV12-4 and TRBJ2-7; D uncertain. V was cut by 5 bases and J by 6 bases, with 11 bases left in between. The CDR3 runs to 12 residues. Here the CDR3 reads CASSREESEQYF. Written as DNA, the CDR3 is TGTGCCAGCAGTCGTGAGGAATCCGAGCAGTACTTC.

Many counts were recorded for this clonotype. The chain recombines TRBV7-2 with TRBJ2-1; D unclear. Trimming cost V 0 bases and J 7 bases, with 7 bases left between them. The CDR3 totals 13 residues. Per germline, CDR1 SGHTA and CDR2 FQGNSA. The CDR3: CASSLAVRNEQFF. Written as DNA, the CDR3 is TGTGCCAGCAGCTTAGCAGTCAGGAATGAGCAGTTCTTC.

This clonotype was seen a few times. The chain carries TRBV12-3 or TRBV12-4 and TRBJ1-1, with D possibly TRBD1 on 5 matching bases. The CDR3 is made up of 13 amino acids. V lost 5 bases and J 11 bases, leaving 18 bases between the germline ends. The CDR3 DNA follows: TGTGCCAGCAGTCCCTTCGGGGCCAGGGAGGCTTTCTTT. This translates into CASSPFGAREAFF.

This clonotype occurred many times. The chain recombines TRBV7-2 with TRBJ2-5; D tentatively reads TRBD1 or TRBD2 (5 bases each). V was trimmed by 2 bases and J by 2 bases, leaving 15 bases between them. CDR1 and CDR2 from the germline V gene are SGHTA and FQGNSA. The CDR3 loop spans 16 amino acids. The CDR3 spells CASSLSYAGGQETQYF. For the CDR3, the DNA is TGTGCCAGCAGCTTATCCTACGCTGGGGGTCAAGAGACCCAGTACTTC.

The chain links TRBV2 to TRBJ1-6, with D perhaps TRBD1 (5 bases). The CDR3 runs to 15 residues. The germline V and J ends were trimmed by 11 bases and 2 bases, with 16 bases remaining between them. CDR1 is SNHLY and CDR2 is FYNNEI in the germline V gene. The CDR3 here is CASGRQGPYNSPLHF. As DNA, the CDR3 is TGTGCCTCGGGGAGGCAGGGTCCCTATAATTCACCCCTCCACTTT. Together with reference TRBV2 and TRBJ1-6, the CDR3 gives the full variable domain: EPEVTQTPSHQVTQMGQEVILRCVPISNHLYFYWYRQILGQKVEFLVSFYNNEISEKSEIFDDQFSVERPDGSNFTLKIRSTKLEDSAMYFCASGRQGPYNSPLHFGNGTRLTVT.

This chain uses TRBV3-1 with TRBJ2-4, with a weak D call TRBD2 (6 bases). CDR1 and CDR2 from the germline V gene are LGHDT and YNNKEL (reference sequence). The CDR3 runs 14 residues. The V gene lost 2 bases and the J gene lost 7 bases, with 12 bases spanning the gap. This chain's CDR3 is CASSQRDGGNIQYF. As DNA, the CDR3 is TGTGCCAGCAGCCAACGGGACGGAGGGAACATTCAGTACTTC.

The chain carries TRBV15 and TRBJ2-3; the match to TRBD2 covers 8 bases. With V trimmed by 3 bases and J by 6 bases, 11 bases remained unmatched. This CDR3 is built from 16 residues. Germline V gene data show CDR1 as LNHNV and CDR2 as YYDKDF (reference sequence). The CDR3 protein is CATSRDPGLVLDTQYF. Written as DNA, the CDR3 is TGTGCCACCAGCAGGGATCCGGGACTAGTGTTGGATACGCAGTATTTT.

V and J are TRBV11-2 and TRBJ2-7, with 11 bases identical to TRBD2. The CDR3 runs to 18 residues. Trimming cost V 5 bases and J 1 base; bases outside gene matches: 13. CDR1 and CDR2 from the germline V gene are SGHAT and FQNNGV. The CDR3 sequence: CASSRTSGGTKMSYEQYF. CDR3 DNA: TGTGCCAGCAGCCGAACTAGCGGGGGTACGAAGATGTCCTACGAGCAGTACTTC. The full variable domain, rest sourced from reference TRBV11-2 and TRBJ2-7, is EAGVAQSPRYKIIEKRQSVAFWCNPISGHATLYWYQQILGQGPKLLIQFQNNGVVDDSQLPKDRFSAERLKGVDSTLKIQPAKLEDSAVYLCASSRTSGGTKMSYEQYFGPGTRLTVT.

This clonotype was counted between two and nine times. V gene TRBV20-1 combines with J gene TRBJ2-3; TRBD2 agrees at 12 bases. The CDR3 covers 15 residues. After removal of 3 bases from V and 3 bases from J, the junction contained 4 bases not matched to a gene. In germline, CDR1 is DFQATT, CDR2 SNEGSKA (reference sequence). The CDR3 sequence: CSASLTSGRTDTQYF. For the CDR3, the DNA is TGCAGTGCTAGCTTGACTAGCGGGAGAACAGATACGCAGTATTTT.

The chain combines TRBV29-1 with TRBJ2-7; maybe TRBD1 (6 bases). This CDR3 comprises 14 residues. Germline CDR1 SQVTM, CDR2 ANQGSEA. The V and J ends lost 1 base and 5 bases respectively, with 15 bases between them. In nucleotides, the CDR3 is TGCAGCGTTGAAGCGCCAGGGGATCCCCACGAGCAGTACTTC. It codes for CSVEAPGDPHEQYF.

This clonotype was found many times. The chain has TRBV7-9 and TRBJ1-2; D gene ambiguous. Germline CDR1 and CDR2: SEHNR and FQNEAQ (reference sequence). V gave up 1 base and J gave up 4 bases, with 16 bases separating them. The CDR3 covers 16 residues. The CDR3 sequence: CASSLELRGISYGYTF. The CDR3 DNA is TGTGCCAGCAGCTTAGAACTCCGCGGGATCAGCTATGGCTACACCTTC.

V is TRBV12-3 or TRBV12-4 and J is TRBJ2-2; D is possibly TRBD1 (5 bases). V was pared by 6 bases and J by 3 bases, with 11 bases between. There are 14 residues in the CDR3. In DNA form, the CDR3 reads TGTGCCAGCAGATCGTCGACAGACACCGGGGAGCTGTTTTTT. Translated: CASRSSTDTGELFF.

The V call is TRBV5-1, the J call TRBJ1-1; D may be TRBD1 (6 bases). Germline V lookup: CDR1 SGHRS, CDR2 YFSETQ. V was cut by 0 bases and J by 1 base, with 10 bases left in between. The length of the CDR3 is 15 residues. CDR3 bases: TGCGCCAGCAGCTTGGCAACAGGGAGGAACACTGAAGCTTTCTTT. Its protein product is CASSLATGRNTEAFF.

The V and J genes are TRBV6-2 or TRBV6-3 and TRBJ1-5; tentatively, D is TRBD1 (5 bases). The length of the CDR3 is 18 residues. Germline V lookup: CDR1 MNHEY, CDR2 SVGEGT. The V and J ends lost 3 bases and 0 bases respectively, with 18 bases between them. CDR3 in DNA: TGTGCCAGCAGTTATATGACAGACAGTAGCGGTAGCAATCAGCCCCAGCATTTT. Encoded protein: CASSYMTDSSGSNQPQHF.

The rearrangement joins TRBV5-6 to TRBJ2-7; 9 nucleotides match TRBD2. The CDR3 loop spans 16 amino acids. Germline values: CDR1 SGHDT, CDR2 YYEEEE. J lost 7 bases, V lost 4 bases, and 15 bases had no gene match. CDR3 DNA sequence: TGTGCCAGCAGCGTTGCGGGAGGGGGCCTTGCGTGGGAGCAGTACTTC. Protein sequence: CASSVAGGGLAWEQYF. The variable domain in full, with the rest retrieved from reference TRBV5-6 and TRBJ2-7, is DAGVTQSPTHLIKTRGQQVTLRCSPKSGHDTVSWYQQALGQGPQFIFQYYEEEERQRGNFPDRFSGHQFPNYSSELNVNALLLGDSALYLCASSVAGGGLAWEQYFGPGTRLTVT.

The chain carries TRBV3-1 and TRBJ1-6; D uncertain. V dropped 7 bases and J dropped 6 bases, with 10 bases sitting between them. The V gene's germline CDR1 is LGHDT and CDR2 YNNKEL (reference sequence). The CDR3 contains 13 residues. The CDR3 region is CASNNRANSPLHF. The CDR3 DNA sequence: TGTGCCAGCAACAACCGAGCTAATTCACCCCTCCACTTT.

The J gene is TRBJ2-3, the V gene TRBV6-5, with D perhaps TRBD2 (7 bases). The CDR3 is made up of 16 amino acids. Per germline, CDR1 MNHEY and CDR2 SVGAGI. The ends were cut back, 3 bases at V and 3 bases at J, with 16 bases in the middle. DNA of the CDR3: TGTGCCAGCAGTTATTCCGGGGGGCGTATGACAGATACGCAGTATTTT. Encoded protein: CASSYSGGRMTDTQYF.

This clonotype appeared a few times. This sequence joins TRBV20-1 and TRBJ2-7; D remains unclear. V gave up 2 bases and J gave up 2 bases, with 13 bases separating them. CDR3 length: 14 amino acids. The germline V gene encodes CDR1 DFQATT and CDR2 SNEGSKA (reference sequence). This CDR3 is CSARSMNGPYEQYF. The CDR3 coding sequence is TGCAGTGCTAGATCAATGAACGGGCCCTACGAGCAGTACTTC.

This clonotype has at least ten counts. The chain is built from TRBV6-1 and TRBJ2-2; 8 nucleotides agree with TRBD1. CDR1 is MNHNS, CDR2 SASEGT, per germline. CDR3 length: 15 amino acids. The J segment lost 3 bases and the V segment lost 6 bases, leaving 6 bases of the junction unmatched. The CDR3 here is CASRTTGGYTGELFF. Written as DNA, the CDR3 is TGTGCCAGCAGGACTACAGGGGGATACACCGGGGAGCTGTTTTTT.

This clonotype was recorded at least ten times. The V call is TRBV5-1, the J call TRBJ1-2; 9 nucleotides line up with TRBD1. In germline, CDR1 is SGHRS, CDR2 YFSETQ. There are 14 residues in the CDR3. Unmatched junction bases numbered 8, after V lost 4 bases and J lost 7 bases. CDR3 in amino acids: CASSQGTGPFGYTF. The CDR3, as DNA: TGCGCCAGCAGCCAGGGGACAGGGCCCTTTGGCTACACCTTC.

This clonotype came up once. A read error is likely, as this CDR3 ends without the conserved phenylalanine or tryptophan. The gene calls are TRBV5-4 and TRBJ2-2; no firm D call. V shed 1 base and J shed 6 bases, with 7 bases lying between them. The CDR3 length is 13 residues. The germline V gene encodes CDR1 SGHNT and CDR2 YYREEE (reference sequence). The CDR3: CASSLYGSGELFL. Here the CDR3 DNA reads TGTGCCAGCAGCTTGTACGGGTCCGGGGAGCTGTTTCTT.

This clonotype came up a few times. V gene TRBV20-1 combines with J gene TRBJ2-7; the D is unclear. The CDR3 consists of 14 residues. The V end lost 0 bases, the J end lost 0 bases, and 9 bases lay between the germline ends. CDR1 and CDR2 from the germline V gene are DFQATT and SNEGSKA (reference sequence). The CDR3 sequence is CSARDASPSYEQYF. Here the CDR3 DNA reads TGCAGTGCTAGAGATGCAAGTCCCTCCTACGAGCAGTACTTC.

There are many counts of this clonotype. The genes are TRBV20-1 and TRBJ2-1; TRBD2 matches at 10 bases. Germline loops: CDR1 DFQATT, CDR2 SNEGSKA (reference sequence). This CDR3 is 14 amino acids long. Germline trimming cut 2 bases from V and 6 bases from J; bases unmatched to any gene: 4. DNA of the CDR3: TGCAGTGCTAGAATGGCTAGCGGGAGCAATGAGCAGTTCTTC. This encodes CSARMASGSNEQFF.

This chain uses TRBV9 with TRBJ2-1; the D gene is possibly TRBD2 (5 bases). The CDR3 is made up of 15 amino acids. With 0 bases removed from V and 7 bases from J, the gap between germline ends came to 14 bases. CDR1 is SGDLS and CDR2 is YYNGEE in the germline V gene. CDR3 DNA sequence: TGTGCCAGCAGCGTAGCGGGGATTTCTGGGAATGAGCAGTTCTTC. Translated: CASSVAGISGNEQFF.